A single sample gave rise to the 20 T cell receptor beta chains below, sequenced in a study of resident and recirculating memory T cells in vitiligo. Some clones are missing from TCRdb's copy, which holds only in-frame ones; the method was immunoSEQ multiplex PCR. Of 65,000 to 80,000 clones detected, roughly nine tenths appear once; the ten largest clones hold roughly 5.1%. Sequenced material: blood. These receptors were taken from a male donor with vitiligo.

The rearrangement uses TRBV4-1 and TRBJ2-2, with 10 bases that match TRBD2. CDR1 and CDR2 from the germline V gene are MGHRA and YSYEKL. CDR3 length: 17 residues. With 3 bases clipped from V and 0 bases from J, the junction kept 4 bases outside the gene matches. The CDR3 region has the DNA TGCGCCAGCAGCCATCGACTAGCGGGCGCGAACACCGGGGAGCTGTTTTTT. Translation gives CASSHRLAGANTGELFF.

The CDR3 loop is CASARGDRDGEQYF. DNA of the CDR3: TGCGCCAGTGCCCGGGGGGACAGGGACGGCGAGCAGTACTTC. The rearrangement uses TRBV10-1 and TRBJ2-7; 9 nucleotides align to TRBD1. From germline, CDR1 is WNHNN and CDR2 SYGVQD (reference sequence). The CDR3 totals 14 residues. The V gene end was trimmed by 9 bases and the J gene end by 6 bases; junction bases not matched to a gene: 12.

The rearrangement joins TRBV7-7 to TRBJ2-1; TRBD2 agrees at 12 bases. V dropped 5 bases and J dropped 4; count of bases not matched to a gene: 3. Germline loops: CDR1 SSHAT, CDR2 FNYEAQ (reference sequence). CDR3 size: 15 residues. CDR3 residues: CASSPGLAGYNEQFF. In DNA, the CDR3 is TGTGCCAGCAGCCCAGGACTAGCGGGATACAATGAGCAGTTCTTC.

The J gene is TRBJ2-5, the V gene TRBV5-8; D may be TRBD2 (7 bases). V dropped 4 bases and J dropped 2 bases, with 24 bases sitting between them. There are 18 residues in the CDR3. The germline V gene encodes CDR1 SGHTS and CDR2 YDEGEE. CDR3 sequence reads: CASSPTGRGGEEQETQYF. The CDR3 DNA sequence: TGTGCCAGCAGCCCCACGGGCAGGGGAGGGGAAGAGCAAGAGACCCAGTACTTC.

Only a few counts were recorded for this clone. The chain combines TRBV2 with TRBJ2-1, with 12 positions matching TRBD2. Trimming cost V 6 bases and J 6 bases; bases outside gene matches: 9. From germline, CDR1 is SNHLY and CDR2 FYNNEI. The CDR3 length is 16 residues. CDR3 region: CASRSRETSGSNEQFF. DNA for the CDR3: TGTGCCAGCAGATCCCGCGAGACTAGCGGGAGCAATGAGCAGTTCTTC.

This chain connects TRBV4-3 to TRBJ2-1; 7 bases fit TRBD1. Per germline, CDR1 LGHNA and CDR2 YSLEER. Losses at the gene ends were 4 bases for V and 0 bases for J; bases not matched to a gene: 9. The CDR3 length is 17 residues. CDR3 nucleotides: TGCGCCAGCAGCCCAATTGTAGGGGGCTACTCCTACAATGAGCAGTTCTTC. Amino acids: CASSPIVGGYSYNEQFF.

This clone has just one count. The chain is built from TRBV7-2 and TRBJ2-1, with TRBD2 identical over 9 bases. Trimming removed 5 bases from V and 10 bases from J; junction bases left unmatched: 6. The CDR3 length is 13 residues. Per the germline V gene, CDR1 is SGHTA and CDR2 is FQGNSA. CDR3 DNA: TGTGCCAGCAGCGCTAGCGGGGCCCAAGAGCAGTTCTTC. The encoded protein is CASSASGAQEQFF.

This clone was detected only a few times. For the CDR3, the DNA is TGTGCCTGGAGTACGGGGGGGGCACCTGGAGCTTTCTTT. Residues: CAWSTGGAPGAFF. This chain uses TRBV30 with TRBJ1-1; a possible D gene is TRBD1 (6 bases). The V and J ends lost 2 bases and 10 bases respectively, with 17 bases between them. CDR1 GTSNPN and CDR2 SVGIG come from the germline V gene (reference sequence). This CDR3 spans 13 amino acids.

The chain links TRBV9 to TRBJ1-2; no reliable D call. CDR1 and CDR2 from the germline V gene are SGDLS and YYNGEE. Trimming removed 1 base at V and 7 bases at J, with 14 bases between. This CDR3 region has 14 residues. Here the CDR3 reads CASSVSQARFGYTF. DNA of the CDR3: TGTGCCAGCAGCGTAAGCCAGGCACGTTTTGGCTACACCTTC.

The chain links TRBV7-9 to TRBJ2-7; D is undetermined. The CDR3 sequence is 13 residues long. From germline, CDR1 is SEHNR and CDR2 FQNEAQ (reference sequence). The germline V and J ends were trimmed by 3 bases and 0 bases, with 6 bases remaining between them. CDR3 bases: TGTGCCAGCAGCTTCCCTAGCTCCTACGAGCAGTACTTC. This codes for CASSFPSSYEQYF.

V gene TRBV7-8 combines with J gene TRBJ1-1, with 9 bases fitting TRBD1. The CDR3 spans 15 residues. J gave up 0 bases and V 7 bases, and 6 bases lay outside the gene matches. The V gene's germline CDR1 is SGHVS and CDR2 FQNEAQ. The CDR3 nucleotides read TGTGCCAGCACTCCGGGGGACAGGGTGAACACTGAAGCTTTCTTT. Translated, it gives CASTPGDRVNTEAFF. The complete variable domain, with remaining parts taken from reference TRBV7-8 and TRBJ1-1, reads GAGVSQSPRYKVAKRGQDVALRCDPISGHVSLFWYQQALGQGPEFLTYFQNEAQLDKSGLPSDRFFAERPEGSVSTLKIQRTQQEDSAVYLCASTPGDRVNTEAFFGQGTRLTVV.

The V and J genes are TRBV7-2 and TRBJ1-2; tentatively, D is TRBD1 (5 bases). This CDR3 is built from 15 residues. The germline V gene encodes CDR1 SGHTA and CDR2 FQGNSA. V was shortened by 5 bases and J by 4 bases, with 17 bases between the two germline ends. The CDR3: CASSPQGIYSYGYTF. The CDR3 DNA sequence: TGTGCCAGCAGCCCGCAGGGTATTTATTCCTATGGCTACACCTTC.

The rearrangement joins TRBV27 to TRBJ2-1, with 14 bases matching TRBD2. Germline V CDR1 and CDR2: MNHEY, SMNVEV (reference sequence). CDR3 length equals 13 residues. J lost 15 bases, V lost 5 bases, and 6 bases had no gene match. CDR3 coding DNA: TGTGCCAGCAGTCACGGGACTAGCGGGAGTTTGTTCTTC. Translating it yields CASSHGTSGSLFF.

The CDR3 here is CASRRGHPYEQYF. The DNA for the CDR3 is TGTGCCAGCAGACGAGGACATCCCTACGAGCAGTACTTC. The chain links TRBV28 to TRBJ2-7; perhaps TRBD1 as D (5 bases). V lost 6 bases, J lost 2 bases, and 11 bases lay in between. Germline CDR1 reads MDHEN; CDR2 reads SYDVKM. There are 13 residues in the CDR3.

The chain employs TRBV29-1 and TRBJ2-5; 7 nucleotides match TRBD1. This CDR3 has 23 amino acids. Germline V lookup: CDR1 SQVTM, CDR2 ANQGSEA. V lost 6 bases and J lost 2; bases outside the gene matches: 36. The CDR3, as DNA: TGCAGCGTCGCAACCAATCTGACCACTGCAGTCGGGGACAGCTATGTGGTTCAAGAGACCCAGTACTTC. Residues: CSVATNLTTAVGDSYVVQETQYF.

The gene calls are TRBV5-1 and TRBJ2-2; D perhaps matches TRBD2 (5 bases). V shed 0 bases and J shed 5 bases, with 11 bases lying between them. Germline V lookup: CDR1 SGHRS, CDR2 YFSETQ. The CDR3 is made up of 15 amino acids. CDR3 loop: CASSLGRVWTGELFF. The CDR3 region has the DNA TGCGCCAGCAGCTTGGGGCGGGTTTGGACCGGGGAGCTGTTTTTT.

The chain recombines TRBV5-6 with TRBJ1-5, with no clear D. The CDR3 consists of 15 residues. CDR1 SGHDT and CDR2 YYEEEE come from the germline V gene. V lost 0 bases and J lost 0, with 7 bases in between. As DNA, the CDR3 is TGTGCCAGCAGCTTGGCGGACTATAGCAATCAGCCCCAGCATTTT. This sequence encodes CASSLADYSNQPQHF.

The chain employs TRBV6-1 and TRBJ2-5, with TRBD1 matching 8 bases. Germline V gives CDR1 MNHNS, CDR2 SASEGT. V trimming: 4 bases; J trimming: 11 bases; junction bases outside the gene matches: 12. The CDR3 totals 14 residues. The CDR3 DNA follows: TGTGCCAGCAGTGTTCCGGACAGGGAATGGGAGCAGTACTTC. It codes for CASSVPDREWEQYF.

The chain joins TRBV11-2 to TRBJ2-2, with D perhaps TRBD2 (5 bases). Germline CDR1 reads SGHAT; CDR2 reads FQNNGV. V gave up 1 base and J gave up 6 bases, with 12 bases separating them. This CDR3 contains 15 residues. The CDR3 reads CASSLVGVLAGELFF. The CDR3 DNA reads as TGTGCCAGCAGCTTAGTGGGAGTGCTAGCCGGGGAGCTGTTTTTT.

The chain uses TRBV10-3 and TRBJ2-2, with 8 nucleotides matching TRBD2. This CDR3 spans 15 amino acids. Germline assignment: CDR1 ENHRY and CDR2 SYGVKD. Trimming cost V 4 bases and J 6 bases; bases outside gene matches: 7. The CDR3 region is CAISGKRERSGELFF. In DNA form, the CDR3 reads TGTGCCATCAGTGGGAAGCGGGAGCGGTCCGGGGAGCTGTTTTTT.